This TCR beta chain was found in a study of tissue T cells after allogeneic stem cell transplantation (dated 2022 in TCRdb). For the study in its entirety: The study profiled TCR beta repertoires across many tissues from research autopsies of patients with and without GVHD, plus mouse models of GVHD. On the human side, the study was prospective and observational, with no blinding or randomization.

Library prep was done by the immunoSEQ multiplex PCR assay. TCRbeta CDR3 sequencing was performed at survey depth by Adaptive Biotechnologies, and CDR3 sequences, V/J genes, productive frequency and template counts were reported. TCR beta CDR3 regions were amplified from genomic DNA rather than RNA. As for how the authors treated the data: Jensen-Shannon divergence was used to quantify pairwise repertoire overlap between tissues, with a value of 1 indicating complete divergence and a value of 0 indicating identical repertoires. Tissues were clustered by single-linkage agglomerative hierarchical clustering of pairwise JSD values and displayed as dendrograms. GLIPH2 was run on all patient samples with simulation_depth 1000, kmer_min_depth 3 and cdr3_length_cutoff 8, and groups with more than two unique CDR3s were retained. A standardized tissue-overlap score was calculated by extrapolating Jaccard GLIPH-group overlap across patients to a standard repertoire size of 1000 clones. Linear mixed-effect models, with tissue included as a fixed effect and individual included as a random effect, were used to assess associations of diversity with clinical or experimental variables. Not all clones reach the TCRdb copy of this immuneACCESS table, which keeps in-frame sequences only. Checked studies attribute under half of the gap to unresolved V genes and leave the rest unexplained. V and J calls and clone size come straight from that table; D and trimming were deduced from the DNA. Across this sample there are roughly 50,000 clones, with 65% to 85% seen only once. The top ten clonotypes cover roughly 0.5% of the sample.

Results the study describes overall, beyond this receptor: Within patients, how anatomically similar tissues were was a major factor shaping TCR repertoire composition, regardless of disease or transplant status. Which tissue TCRs were alloreactive or antigen-specific was not determined in the study, and some of the clones might have been host cells that persisted. Sampling depth was acknowledged as a limitation, and the patient cohort was both small and clinically heterogeneous. Few T cell clones were found to be shared across patients, but shared repertoire signatures across patients were revealed in a tissue-specific fashion by motif-based clustering. In both patients and mice, T cells from blood and spleen covered only a limited part of the TCR repertoire found in tissues.

From its cysteine to its phenylalanine, the CDR3 spans 14 amino acids. Only the CDR3 bases that were read are kept: 39 of them, in frame from base 1. V is pared back by 0 bases and J by 4 bases, with 11 bases lying between the germline termini. The germline V gene gives CDR1 as GFQATS and CDR2 as STVNSAI. With respect to this clone: What antigen it recognizes has not been identified. As a mouse receptor, it takes its gene names and germline sequences from the mouse. The CDR3 is cut off 1 residue early in the read; its end comes from the germline J gene.

This receptor was identified in a pool of C57BL/6 mice in good health. The chain uses TRBV20 and TRBJ2-4, with TRBD1 perhaps the D gene, on 6 matching bases. Sequenced: sorted cells pooled from one or two spleens. Partial CDR3 DNA: TGTGGTGCTAGGGACAGGGGAAGAGAAAACACCTTGTAC. Its translation reads: CGARDRGRENTLY. The entire CDR3 sequence reads CGARDRGRENTLYF.